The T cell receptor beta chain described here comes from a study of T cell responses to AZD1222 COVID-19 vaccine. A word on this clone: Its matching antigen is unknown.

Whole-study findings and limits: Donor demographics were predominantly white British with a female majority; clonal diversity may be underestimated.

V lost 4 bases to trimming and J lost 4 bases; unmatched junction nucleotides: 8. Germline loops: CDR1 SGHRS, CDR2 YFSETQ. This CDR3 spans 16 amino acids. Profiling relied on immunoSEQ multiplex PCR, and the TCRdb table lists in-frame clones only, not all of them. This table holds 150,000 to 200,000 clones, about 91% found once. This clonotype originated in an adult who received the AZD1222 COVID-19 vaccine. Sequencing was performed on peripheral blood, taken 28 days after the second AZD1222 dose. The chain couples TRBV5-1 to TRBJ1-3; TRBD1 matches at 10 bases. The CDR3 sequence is CASSTGQGTRGNTIYF. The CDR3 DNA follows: TGCGCCAGCAGCACGGGACAGGGGACAAGGGGAAACACCATATATTTT.